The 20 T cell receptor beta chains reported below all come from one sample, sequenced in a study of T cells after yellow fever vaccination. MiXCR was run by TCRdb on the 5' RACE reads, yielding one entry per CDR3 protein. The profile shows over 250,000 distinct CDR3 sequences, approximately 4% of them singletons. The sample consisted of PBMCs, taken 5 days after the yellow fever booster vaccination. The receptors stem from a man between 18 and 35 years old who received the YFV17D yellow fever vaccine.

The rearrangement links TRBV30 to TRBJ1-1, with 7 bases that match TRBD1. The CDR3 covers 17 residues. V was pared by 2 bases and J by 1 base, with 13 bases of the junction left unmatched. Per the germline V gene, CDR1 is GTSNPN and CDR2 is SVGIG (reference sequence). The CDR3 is CAWSPKSRRQGNTEAFF. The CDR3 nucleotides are TGTGCCTGGAGTCCTAAGTCCCGTCGACAGGGGAACACTGAAGCTTTCTTT.

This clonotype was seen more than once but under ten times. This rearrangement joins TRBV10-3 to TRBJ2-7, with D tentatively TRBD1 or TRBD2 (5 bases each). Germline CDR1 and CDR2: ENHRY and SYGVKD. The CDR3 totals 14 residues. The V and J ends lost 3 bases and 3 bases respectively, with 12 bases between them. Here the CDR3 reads CAISEGVGGYEQYF. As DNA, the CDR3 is TGTGCCATCAGTGAAGGGGTTGGGGGCTACGAGCAGTACTTC.

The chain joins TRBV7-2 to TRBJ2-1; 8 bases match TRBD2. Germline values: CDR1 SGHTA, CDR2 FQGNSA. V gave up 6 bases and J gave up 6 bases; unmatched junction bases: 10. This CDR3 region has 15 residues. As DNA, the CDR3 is TGTGCCAGCAGTTATTACACCGGGACTAGCAATGAGCAGTTCTTC. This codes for CASSYYTGTSNEQFF.

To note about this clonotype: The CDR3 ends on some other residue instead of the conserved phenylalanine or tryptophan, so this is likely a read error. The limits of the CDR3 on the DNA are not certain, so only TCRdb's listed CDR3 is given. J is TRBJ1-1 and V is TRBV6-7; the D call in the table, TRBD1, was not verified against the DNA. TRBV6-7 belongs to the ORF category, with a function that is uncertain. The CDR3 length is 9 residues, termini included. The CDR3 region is CASSSTGFR.

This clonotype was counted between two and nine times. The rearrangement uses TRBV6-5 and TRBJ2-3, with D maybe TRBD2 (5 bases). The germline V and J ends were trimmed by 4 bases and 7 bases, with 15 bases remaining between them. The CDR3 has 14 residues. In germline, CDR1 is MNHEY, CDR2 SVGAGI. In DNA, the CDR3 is TGTGCCAGCAGTTCTGGACTCCCATCCCATACGCAGTATTTT. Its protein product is CASSSGLPSHTQYF.

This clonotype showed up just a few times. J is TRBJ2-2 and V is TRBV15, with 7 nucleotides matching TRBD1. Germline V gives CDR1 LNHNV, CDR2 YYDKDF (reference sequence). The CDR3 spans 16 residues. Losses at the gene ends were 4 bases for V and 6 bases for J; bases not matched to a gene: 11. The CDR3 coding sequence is TGTGCCACCAGCACCTCTGGACAGGCCGTCGCCGGGGAGCTGTTTTTT. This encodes CATSTSGQAVAGELFF.

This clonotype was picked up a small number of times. The CDR3 here is CASSIPGRNTEAFF. CDR3 bases: TGTGCCAGCAGTATCCCCGGGAGGAACACTGAAGCTTTCTTT. V gene TRBV28 combines with J gene TRBJ1-1, with D uncertain. Germline loops: CDR1 MDHEN, CDR2 SYDVKM. Trimming took off 5 bases at V and 1 base at J, with 11 bases between the two ends. The CDR3 consists of 14 residues.

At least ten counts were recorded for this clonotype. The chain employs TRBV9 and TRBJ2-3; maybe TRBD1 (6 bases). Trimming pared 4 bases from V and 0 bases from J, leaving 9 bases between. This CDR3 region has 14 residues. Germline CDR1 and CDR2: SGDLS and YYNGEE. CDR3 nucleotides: TGTGCCAGCAGCCCGGACAGTAGCACAGATACGCAGTATTTT. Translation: CASSPDSSTDTQYF. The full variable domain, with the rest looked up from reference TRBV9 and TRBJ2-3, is DSGVTQTPKHLITATGQRVTLRCSPRSGDLSVYWYQQSLDQGLQFLIQYYNGEERAKGNILERFSAQQFPDLHSELNLSSLELGDSALYFCASSPDSSTDTQYFGPGTRLTVL.

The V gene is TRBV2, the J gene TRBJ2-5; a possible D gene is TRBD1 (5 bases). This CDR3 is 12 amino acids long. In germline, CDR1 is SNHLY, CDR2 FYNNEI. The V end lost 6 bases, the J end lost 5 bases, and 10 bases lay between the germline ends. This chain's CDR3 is CASSREGETQYF. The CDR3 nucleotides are TGTGCCAGCAGCAGGGAAGGGGAGACCCAGTACTTC.

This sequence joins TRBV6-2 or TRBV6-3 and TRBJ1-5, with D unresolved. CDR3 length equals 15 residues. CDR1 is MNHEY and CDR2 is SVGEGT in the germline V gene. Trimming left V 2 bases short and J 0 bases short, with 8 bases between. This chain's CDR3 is CASSYGGYSNQPQHF. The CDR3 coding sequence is TGTGCCAGCAGTTACGGAGGGTATAGCAATCAGCCCCAGCATTTT.

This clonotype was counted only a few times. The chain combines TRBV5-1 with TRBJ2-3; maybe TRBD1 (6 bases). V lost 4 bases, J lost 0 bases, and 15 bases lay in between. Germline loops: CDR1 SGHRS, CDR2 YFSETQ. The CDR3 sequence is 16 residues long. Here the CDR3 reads CASSPHGQFSTDTQYF. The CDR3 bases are TGCGCCAGCAGCCCGCACGGACAGTTTAGCACAGATACGCAGTATTTT.

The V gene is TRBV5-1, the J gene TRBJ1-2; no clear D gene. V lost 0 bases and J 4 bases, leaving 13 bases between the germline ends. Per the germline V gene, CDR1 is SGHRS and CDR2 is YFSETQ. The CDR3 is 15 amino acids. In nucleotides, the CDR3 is TGCGCCAGCAGCTTGGAAGGTCCTACCAGCTATGGCTACACCTTC. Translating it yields CASSLEGPTSYGYTF.

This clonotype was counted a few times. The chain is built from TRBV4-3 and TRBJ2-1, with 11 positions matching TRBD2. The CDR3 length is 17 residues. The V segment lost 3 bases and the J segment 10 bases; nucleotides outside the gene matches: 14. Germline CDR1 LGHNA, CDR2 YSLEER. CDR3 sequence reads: CASSQQQGLAVVNEQFF. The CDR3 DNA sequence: TGCGCCAGCAGCCAGCAGCAGGGACTAGCGGTGGTTAACGAGCAGTTCTTC.

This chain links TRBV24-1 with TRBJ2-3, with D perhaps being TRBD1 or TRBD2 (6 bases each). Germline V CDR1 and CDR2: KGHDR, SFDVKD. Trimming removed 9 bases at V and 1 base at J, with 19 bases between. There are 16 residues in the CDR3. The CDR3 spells CATGLQGFLGTDTQYF. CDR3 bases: TGTGCCACCGGACTACAGGGATTCTTAGGCACAGATACGCAGTATTTT.

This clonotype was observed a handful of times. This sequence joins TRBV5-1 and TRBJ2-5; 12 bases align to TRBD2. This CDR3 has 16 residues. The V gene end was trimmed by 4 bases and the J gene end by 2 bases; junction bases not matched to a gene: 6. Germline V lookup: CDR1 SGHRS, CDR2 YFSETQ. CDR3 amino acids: CASSLRLAGVQETQYF. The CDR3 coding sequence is TGCGCCAGCAGCCTTCGACTAGCGGGGGTTCAAGAGACCCAGTACTTC.

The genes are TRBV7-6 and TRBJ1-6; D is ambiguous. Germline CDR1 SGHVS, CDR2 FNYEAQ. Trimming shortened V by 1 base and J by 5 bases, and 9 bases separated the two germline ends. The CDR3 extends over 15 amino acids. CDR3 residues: CASSLEFSHNSPLHF. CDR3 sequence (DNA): TGTGCCAGCAGCTTAGAGTTCAGCCATAATTCACCCCTCCACTTT.

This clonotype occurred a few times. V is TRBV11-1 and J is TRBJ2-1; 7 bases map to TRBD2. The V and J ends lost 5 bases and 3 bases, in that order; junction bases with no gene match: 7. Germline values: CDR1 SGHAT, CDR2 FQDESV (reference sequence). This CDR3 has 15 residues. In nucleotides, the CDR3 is TGTGCCAGCAGCCGGGCCGGGGGGATCTACAATGAGCAGTTCTTC. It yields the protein CASSRAGGIYNEQFF.

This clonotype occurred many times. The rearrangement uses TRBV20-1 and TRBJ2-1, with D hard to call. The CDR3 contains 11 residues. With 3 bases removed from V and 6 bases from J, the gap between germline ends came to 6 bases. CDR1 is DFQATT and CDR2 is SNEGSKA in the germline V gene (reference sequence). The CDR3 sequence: CSASGPNEQFF. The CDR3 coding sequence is TGCAGTGCTAGTGGCCCCAATGAGCAGTTCTTC.

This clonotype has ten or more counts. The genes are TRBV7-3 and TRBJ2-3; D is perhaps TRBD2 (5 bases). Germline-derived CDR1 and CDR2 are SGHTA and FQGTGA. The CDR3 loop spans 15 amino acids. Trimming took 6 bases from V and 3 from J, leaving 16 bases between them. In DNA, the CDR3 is TGTGCCAGCAGTCCAACGGGGTTAGGGACAGATACGCAGTATTTT. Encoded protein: CASSPTGLGTDTQYF.

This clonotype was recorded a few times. CDR3 residues: CASSYSGQGVPYEQYF. For the CDR3, the DNA is TGTGCCAGCAGTTACTCGGGCCAGGGGGTCCCCTACGAGCAGTACTTC. The rearrangement links TRBV6-5 to TRBJ2-7; 7 nucleotides agree with TRBD1. There are 16 residues in the CDR3. Trimming at V came to 0 bases and at J to 2 bases, leaving 7 bases not matched to a gene. Germline V gene lookup returns CDR1 MNHEY and CDR2 SVGAGI.